This TCR beta chain was recorded in a study of OX40 agonist ivuxolimab in advanced cancers. Turning to the overall study: The costimulatory receptor OX40 (CD134) was targeted by ivuxolimab, a fully human IgG2 agonistic monoclonal antibody. Intravenous ivuxolimab was administered to patients every 2 weeks at six dose levels: 0.01, 0.1, 0.3, 1.5, 3 and 10 mg/kg. Of the 52 patients in dose escalation, around 20 had hepatocellular carcinoma, some 15 had melanoma, 9 had renal cell carcinoma and 9 had head and neck cancer. A male proportion of approximately 83% and a mean age of roughly 55 years, ranging from about 20 to 79, were recorded for the dose-escalation cohort. Patients were allowed to have had prior anti-PD-1, anti-PD-L1 or anti-CTLA-4 therapy, and 40% of the dose-escalation patients had been treated with checkpoint inhibitors. Partial responses were achieved by three dose-escalation patients, of whom one had hepatocellular carcinoma and two had cutaneous melanoma. Peripheral TCRbeta sequencing aimed to test whether ivuxolimab altered TCR sequence diversity and caused clonal T-cell expansion. The paper describes the monotherapy dose-escalation part (N of about 55 patients) of the phase I trial of ivuxolimab. General study outcomes and caveats: After ivuxolimab, more expanded clones were found on average in CD8+ T cells than in CD4+ T cells. Antigen specificity was not determined for the clonally expanded peripheral T cells. Low levels of normalized T-cell clonal expansion were also shown by some nonresponding patients. At doses of 0.1 to 3.0 mg/kg, clonal expansion of both CD4+ and CD8+ blood T cells was observed from baseline to week 6. In the 0.1-3.0 mg/kg groups, partial responders had among the lowest normalized peripheral clonal expansion, particularly in CD8+ T cells.

For sequencing of the TCRbeta CDR3 region, genomic DNA was extracted from the sorted cells. The immunoSEQ Assay was used to sequence the TCRbeta CDR3 regions. TCRdb's version of the immuneACCESS table is confined to in-frame rearrangements and falls short of the full clone set. An unresolved V gene accounts for under half of the shortfall where checked; the remainder is of unknown origin. The sample profile shows about 70,000 clones; roughly 77% of them were found once. 5% of the sample is held by the ten biggest clonotypes. CDR3 length: 12 amino acids, cysteine to phenylalanine. The read is trimmed to its CDR3 DNA, 36 bases read in frame from base 1. Taken from the germline V gene, the CDR1 and CDR2 loops are SNHLY and FYNNEI. The germline V end is reduced by 6 bases and the J end by 8 bases; junction bases left unmatched: 3. For this clone: Which antigen it targets is not known. No base quality values were provided; no much bigger clone lies one nucleotide off.

The trial excluded patients who had a history of autoimmune disease or who were on systemic immunosuppression. Peripheral blood for TCR sequencing was collected from all dose cohorts at baseline, on cycle 4 day 1, and on cycle 7 day 1. The samples were drawn from a first-in-human, open-label, multicenter phase I dose-escalation trial of ivuxolimab. The trial enrolled adults with locally advanced or metastatic head and neck squamous cell, hepatocellular, melanoma or renal cell carcinoma. Before TCR sequencing, CD4+ and CD8+ T cells were separately sorted from peripheral blood. The rearrangement joined TRBV2 to TRBJ2-1, with 8 bases in between that match TRBD1. The material sequenced was CD4+ or CD8+ T cells sorted from blood, taken in a trial of the OX40 agonist ivuxolimab. This sequence originates from an adult with an advanced solid tumor such as melanoma, head and neck, liver or kidney cancer. In nucleotides, the sequence is TGTGCCAGCAGGGACAGGGTGGATGAGCAGTTCTTC. This translates into CASRDRVDEQFF.